The TCR beta chain described here comes from a study of blood T cell repertoires in COVID-19. Study in general: Researchers got acute and convalescent COVID-19 samples from the United States, Italy and Spain. In each case, the material was cDNA or gDNA derived from T cells, B-cell-depleted T cells, or PBMCs.

Original data processing: By means of reference gene primer amplification, nucleated cell counts were estimated. Method: immunoSEQ multiplex PCR; TCRdb's copy keeps in-frame clones and lacks some. D and trimming were read from the DNA, whereas the V and J calls and clone size are those reported in that table. The sample has roughly 90,000 clones, approximately 79% seen once. Germline V gene sequence: CDR1 SGHTA, CDR2 FQGNSA. V was shortened by 0 bases and J by 6 bases, with 12 bases between the two germline ends. This CDR3 region has 15 residues. Source material: peripheral blood. The clonotype comes from a woman aged 80 or older with active or convalescent COVID-19. V and J are TRBV7-2 and TRBJ2-1; D is possibly TRBD1 (5 bases). The DNA of the CDR3 is TGTGCCAGCAGCTTAGCGGGGCCCGTGGGCAATGAGCAGTTCTTC. Protein product: CASSLAGPVGNEQFF.